The 21 T cell receptor beta chains below come from one sample, sequenced in a study of regulatory T cells in long-lasting Graves disease. Specified time point: persistent/refractory GD, antithyroid drugs over 5 years with positive TRAb. Generation of the TCR library employed RNA extracted from PBMCs. HTBI primers from iRepertoire and Arm-PCR of CDR3 regions yielded the TCR beta libraries. From the multiplex PCR reads, TCRdb called clonotypes with MiXCR, one entry per CDR3 protein. The sample yields hundreds of thousands of distinct CDR3 sequences, approximately 21% seen once. The sequences come from peripheral blood mononuclear cells (PBMCs), collected when the disease was refractory, from a patient treated with antithyroid drugs. These receptors originate from a female donor with Graves disease.

This clonotype was recorded a few times. The chain has TRBV10-2 and TRBJ1-1; D unclear. The CDR3 contains 12 residues. Germline-derived CDR1 and CDR2 are WSHSY and SAAADI. V lost 3 bases and J lost 11, with 13 bases in between. This CDR3 reads CASSDRASGAFF. The CDR3, as DNA: TGCGCCAGCAGTGATAGGGCATCCGGGGCTTTCTTT.

The sample holds a few counts of this clonotype. The chain has TRBV27 and TRBJ2-7; weak D call: TRBD1 (6 bases). The germline gives CDR1 MNHEY, CDR2 SMNVEV (reference sequence). The V end lost 3 bases, the J end lost 2 bases, and 14 bases lay between the germline ends. The length of the CDR3 is 15 residues. The CDR3 is CASSLGTPSTYEQYF. Written as DNA, the CDR3 is TGTGCCAGCAGTTTGGGGACACCTTCTACCTACGAGCAGTACTTC.

This clonotype appeared many times. This sequence joins TRBV11-3 and TRBJ1-1; D is unresolved. This CDR3 contains 12 residues. V lost 2 bases and J lost 10, with 11 bases in between. The germline gives CDR1 SGHNT, CDR2 YENEEA. The CDR3 region has the DNA TGTGCCAGCAGCTTACCGGGAGGGAGAGCTTTCTTT. Encoded protein: CASSLPGGRAFF.

This clonotype was seen only a few times. The chain is built from TRBV10-3 and TRBJ1-5; tentative D call: TRBD1 (6 bases). Germline V gene data show CDR1 as ENHRY and CDR2 as SYGVKD. The V end lost 3 bases, the J end lost 1 base, and 10 bases lay between the germline ends. This CDR3 has 15 amino acids. This CDR3 reads CAISDARGSNQPQHF. CDR3 DNA: TGTGCCATCAGTGACGCCAGGGGAAGCAATCAGCCCCAGCATTTT.

This clonotype was counted a few times. Since a much larger clone is just one base distant, this may be a read error. This chain uses TRBV6-1 with TRBJ1-4; D is uncertain. CDR1 and CDR2 from the germline V gene are MNHNS and SASEGT. This CDR3 region has 14 residues. The CDR3: CAGSIPQTNEKLFF. In nucleotides, the CDR3 is TGTGCCGGCAGTATTCCTCAGACTAATGAAAAACTGTTTTTT.

This clonotype was detected ten times or more. The CDR3 sequence is CASSYHAETEAFF. The CDR3 region has the DNA TGTGCCAGCAGTTATCACGCGGAGACTGAAGCTTTCTTT. The V and J genes are TRBV12-3 or TRBV12-4 and TRBJ1-1, with D uncertain. Trimming took 4 bases from V and 5 from J, leaving 11 bases between them. The CDR3 spans 13 residues.

This clonotype was seen many times. The rearrangement links TRBV2 to TRBJ1-2; 9 bases map to TRBD1. V was pared by 7 bases and J by 7 bases, with 10 bases of the junction left unmatched. There are 14 residues in the CDR3. Looked up from germline, CDR1 is SNHLY and CDR2 is FYNNEI. As DNA, the CDR3 is TGTGCCAGCACGGGACAGGGAGACGAAGGTGGCTACACCTTC. Translated: CASTGQGDEGGYTF.

The chain is built from TRBV27 and TRBJ2-3, with D uncertain. The CDR3 contains 11 residues. Per the germline V gene, CDR1 is MNHEY and CDR2 is SMNVEV (reference sequence). Trimming took 4 bases from V and 5 from J, leaving 4 bases between them. CDR3 in amino acids: CASSWGDTQYF. In nucleotides, the CDR3 is TGTGCCAGCAGTTGGGGAGATACGCAGTATTTT.

This clonotype was counted ten times or more. The genes are TRBV7-2 and TRBJ1-2; no clear D. V lost 1 base to trimming and J lost 5 bases, with 8 bases between them. Per germline, CDR1 SGHTA and CDR2 FQGNSA. The CDR3 consists of 13 residues. The CDR3 DNA is TGTGCCAGCAGCTTAGAGGCCAGGTATGGCTACACCTTC. Translated, it gives CASSLEARYGYTF.

This clonotype was detected ten times or more. The chain carries TRBV6-5 and TRBJ1-2, with D perhaps TRBD1 (5 bases). Trimming removed 4 bases from V and 8 bases from J, with 11 bases in between. Germline-derived CDR1 and CDR2 are MNHEY and SVGAGI. CDR3 length: 12 amino acids. CDR3 amino acids: CASSFGGTGYTF. For the CDR3, the DNA is TGTGCCAGCAGTTTTGGGGGTACGGGCTACACCTTC.

With regard to this clonotype: It may be a read error: a sequence one base away is much more abundant. The chain is built from TRBV6-2 or TRBV6-3 and TRBJ1-1; TRBD1 matches 11 bases. The V gene's germline CDR1 is MNHEY and CDR2 SVGEGT. The CDR3 has 15 residues. The CDR3 DNA is TGTGCCAGCAGTTACTCGGGACAGGGGGGCACTGGAGCTTTCTTT. It specifies CASSYSGQGGTGAFF.

Ten or more counts support this clonotype. This chain connects TRBV7-2 to TRBJ1-1; D gene uncertain. This CDR3 region has 14 residues. V was clipped by 5 bases and J by 1 base, with 11 bases between them. Germline V gene data show CDR1 as SGHTA and CDR2 as FQGNSA. CDR3 sequence reads: CASSGRRANTEAFF. CDR3 nucleotides: TGTGCCAGCAGCGGACGACGGGCGAACACTGAAGCTTTCTTT.

The chain carries TRBV20-1 and TRBJ2-3, with a possible D match to TRBD2 (6 bases). V gave up 4 bases and J gave up 3 bases, with 20 bases separating them. In germline, CDR1 is DFQATT, CDR2 SNEGSKA (reference sequence). The CDR3 is 16 residues long. CDR3 in DNA: TGCAGTGCTACCCCCCGGAGGGCCGATTCAACAGATACGCAGTATTTT. This encodes CSATPRRADSTDTQYF.

This clonotype was observed many times. The J gene is TRBJ2-7, the V gene TRBV20-1; 8 nucleotides agree with TRBD1. Unmatched junction bases numbered 3, after V lost 5 bases and J lost 3 bases. This CDR3 spans 12 amino acids. Germline values: CDR1 DFQATT, CDR2 SNEGSKA (reference sequence). The chain's CDR3 is CSALGQGYEQYF. In DNA, the CDR3 is TGCAGTGCTCTAGGACAGGGCTACGAGCAGTACTTC.

This clonotype was observed at least ten times. The chain employs TRBV12-3 or TRBV12-4 and TRBJ2-7; no reliable D call. The CDR3 has 17 residues. Trimming removed 7 bases from V and 0 bases from J, with 22 bases in between. The CDR3 coding sequence is TGTGCCAGCATCACCGGGTCGTGTACGTCGAGCTCCTACGAGCAGTACTTC. This sequence encodes CASITGSCTSSSYEQYF.

This clonotype has more than one count but fewer than ten. V usage is TRBV6-1 and J usage is TRBJ1-4; D call uncertain. Germline CDR1 and CDR2: MNHNS and SASEGT. Trimming stripped 6 bases from V and 5 bases from J, with 13 bases between. The CDR3 spans 14 residues. The CDR3 DNA follows: TGTGCCAGCAGAGATTCGGCCGAGAATGAAAAACTGTTTTTT. Translation: CASRDSAENEKLFF.

The rearrangement joins TRBV5-6 to TRBJ2-4; D is perhaps TRBD1 (6 bases). V lost 2 bases, J lost 1 base, and 10 bases lay in between. Germline V gene sequence: CDR1 SGHDT, CDR2 YYEEEE. The CDR3 runs to 15 residues. The CDR3: CASSLGGLAKNIQYF. In DNA form, the CDR3 reads TGTGCCAGCAGCTTAGGGGGTCTGGCCAAAAACATTCAGTACTTC.

This clonotype was seen more than once but under ten times. The chain is built from TRBV7-8 and TRBJ2-3; 7 bases agree with TRBD1. Trimming took 4 bases from V and 5 from J; bases not matched to a gene: 24. Germline CDR1 and CDR2: SGHVS and FQNEAQ. The CDR3 length is 20 residues. CDR3 residues: CASSSPFMKQGTSGRDTQYF. The CDR3 coding sequence is TGTGCCAGCAGCTCCCCATTTATGAAACAGGGGACGAGTGGGCGAGATACGCAGTATTTT. Using reference TRBV7-8 and TRBJ2-3 for the parts outside the CDR3, the full variable domain is GAGVSQSPRYKVAKRGQDVALRCDPISGHVSLFWYQQALGQGPEFLTYFQNEAQLDKSGLPSDRFFAERPEGSVSTLKIQRTQQEDSAVYLCASSSPFMKQGTSGRDTQYFGPGTRLTVL.

This clonotype was recorded many times. V and J are TRBV7-8 and TRBJ1-4; D is perhaps TRBD1 (5 bases). CDR1 is SGHVS and CDR2 is FQNEAQ in the germline V gene. The CDR3 consists of 16 residues. The V and J ends lost 1 base and 7 bases respectively, with 16 bases between them. The CDR3 DNA sequence: TGTGCCAGCAGCTTAGAAGCGCGTGGGGCGGGTGAAAAACTGTTTTTT. Translation gives CASSLEARGAGEKLFF.

This clonotype came up many times. The chain recombines TRBV29-1 with TRBJ1-2; no clear D. Trimming stripped 1 base from V and 7 bases from J, with 13 bases between. The CDR3 totals 13 residues. The germline CDR1 and CDR2 sequences are SQVTM and ANQGSEA. The CDR3 coding sequence is TGCAGCGTTGAAGGGGCCTACCTGTCTGGCTACACCTTC. As protein: CSVEGAYLSGYTF.

This clonotype was seen many times. The genes are TRBV20-1 and TRBJ1-2, with D perhaps TRBD1 (6 bases). With 6 bases removed from V and 2 bases from J, the gap between germline ends came to 13 bases. This CDR3 has 13 amino acids. In germline, CDR1 is DFQATT, CDR2 SNEGSKA (reference sequence). CDR3 DNA sequence: TGCAGTGCATGGGACACCAACAACTATGGCTACACCTTC. It yields the protein CSAWDTNNYGYTF.